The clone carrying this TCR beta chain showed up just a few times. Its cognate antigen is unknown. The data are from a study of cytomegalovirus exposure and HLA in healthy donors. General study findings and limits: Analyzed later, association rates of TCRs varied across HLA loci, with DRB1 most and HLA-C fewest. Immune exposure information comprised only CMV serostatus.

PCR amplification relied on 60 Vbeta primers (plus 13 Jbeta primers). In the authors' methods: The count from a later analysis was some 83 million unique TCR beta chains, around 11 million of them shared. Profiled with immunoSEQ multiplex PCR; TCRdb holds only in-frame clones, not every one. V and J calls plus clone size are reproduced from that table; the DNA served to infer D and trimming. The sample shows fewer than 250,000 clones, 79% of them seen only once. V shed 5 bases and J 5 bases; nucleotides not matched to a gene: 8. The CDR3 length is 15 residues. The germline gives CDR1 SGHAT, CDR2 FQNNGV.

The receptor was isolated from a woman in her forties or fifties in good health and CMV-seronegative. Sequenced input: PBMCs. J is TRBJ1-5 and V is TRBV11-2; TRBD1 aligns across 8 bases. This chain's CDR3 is CASSPGHRGYQPQHF. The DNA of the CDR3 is TGTGCCAGCAGCCCAGGGCACAGGGGGTATCAGCCCCAGCATTTT.